This T cell receptor (beta chain) is drawn from a study of cytomegalovirus exposure and HLA in healthy donors. Overall study context: About 77 million unique TCRs from HLA-typed donors made up an early data release. Most donors, about 77% of 398 genotyped, fell in the Caucasian-associated ancestry cluster.

PCR was performed using 60 Vbeta and 13 Jbeta primers. TCRdb keeps only in-frame clones here, not all; method: immunoSEQ multiplex PCR. This repertoire shows 200,000 to 250,000 clones, more than 60% found once; its top ten account for 15% to 19%. CDR1 is MNHEY, CDR2 SMNVEV, per germline (reference sequence). V trimming: 3 bases; J trimming: 12 bases; junction bases outside the gene matches: 16. This CDR3 has 18 residues. Sequencing used PBMCs. The chain uses TRBV27 and TRBJ2-1, with 14 bases that match TRBD2. This sequence was found in a man aged 35 to 55 in good health and CMV-seronegative. CDR3 bases: TGTGCCAGCAGTTTTTTCGGGACTAGCGGGAGTTTGTATCAAGTGCAGTTCTTC. Its translation: CASSFFGTSGSLYQVQFF.